These 22 T cell receptor beta chains came from one sample sequenced in a study of OX40 agonist ivuxolimab in advanced cancers. Assay used: immunoSEQ multiplex PCR; TCRdb lists only in-frame clones, some missing. The table lists roughly 50,000 clones, approximately 80% of them singletons, with 3.9% in the top ten. Sample: CD4+ or CD8+ T cells sorted from blood, taken in a trial of the OX40 agonist ivuxolimab. The receptors here all came from an adult with an advanced solid tumor such as melanoma, head and neck, liver or kidney cancer.

The chain links TRBV5-1 to TRBJ2-3; 11 bases match TRBD1. The ends lost 7 bases at V and 4 bases at J; junction bases unmatched: 5. Germline loops: CDR1 SGHRS, CDR2 YFSETQ. CDR3 length: 14 residues. The DNA of the CDR3 is TGCGCCAGCGGGGGACAGGGGGTCCCAGATACGCAGTATTTT. This sequence encodes CASGGQGVPDTQYF. The complete variable domain, with remaining parts taken from reference TRBV5-1 and TRBJ2-3, reads KAGVTQTPRYLIKTRGQQVTLSCSPISGHRSVSWYQQTPGQGLQFLFEYFSETQRNKGNFPGRFSGRQFSNSRSEMNVSTLELGDSALYLCASGGQGVPDTQYFGPGTRLTVL.

The chain joins TRBV7-9 to TRBJ2-3, with 14 bases matching TRBD2. The length of the CDR3 is 15 residues. The germline V gene encodes CDR1 SEHNR and CDR2 FQNEAQ (reference sequence). V shed 7 bases and J 4 bases; nucleotides not matched to a gene: 4. CDR3 residues: CASTPGLAGADTQYF. The CDR3 DNA follows: TGTGCCAGCACCCCGGGACTAGCGGGAGCAGATACGCAGTATTTT.

The rearrangement links TRBV6-5 to TRBJ1-2; 10 bases are a match to TRBD1. V shed 2 bases, J shed 8 bases, and the junction held 8 bases outside the gene matches. Germline-derived CDR1 and CDR2 are MNHEY and SVGAGI. This CDR3 is 15 amino acids long. Here the CDR3 DNA reads TGTGCCAGCAGTTACGGGGACAGGGGTTTCGGAGGCTACACCTTC. Translated: CASSYGDRGFGGYTF.

The V gene is TRBV11-2, the J gene TRBJ2-1; D remains ambiguous. The CDR3 is 13 residues long. V lost 1 base to trimming and J lost 7 bases, with 8 bases between them. Per germline, CDR1 SGHAT and CDR2 FQNNGV. As DNA, the CDR3 is TGTGCCAGCAGCTTAGTTGGGGTAAATGAGCAGTTCTTC. Its translation: CASSLVGVNEQFF.

The rearrangement links TRBV27 to TRBJ2-3; 11 nucleotides agree with TRBD2. The ends lost 5 bases at V and 1 base at J; junction bases unmatched: 2. The CDR3 runs 15 residues. The germline V gene has CDR1 MNHEY and CDR2 SMNVEV (reference sequence). DNA for the CDR3: TGTGCCAGCAGTAAGGGACTAGCGGGCACAGATACGCAGTATTTT. It translates to CASSKGLAGTDTQYF.

With regard to this clone: The junction departs from the called germline gene at one end, perhaps through a read error. J is TRBJ2-1 and V is TRBV29-1; 7 nucleotides agree with TRBD2. The V gene's germline CDR1 is SQVTM and CDR2 ANQGSEA. The CDR3 has 10 amino acids. The CDR3 nucleotides are TGCAGCGTTGAATGGCTAGCGGTCCTCTTC. Its protein is CSVEWLAVLF.

The J gene is TRBJ1-1, the V gene TRBV6-6, with a tentative D call TRBD1 (5 bases). In germline, CDR1 is MNHNY, CDR2 SVGAGI (reference sequence). Trimming removed 10 bases from V and 4 bases from J, with 19 bases in between. The CDR3 is 14 residues long. The chain's CDR3 is CAIQTGGLATEAFF. CDR3 DNA: TGTGCCATCCAAACAGGCGGTCTCGCCACTGAAGCTTTCTTT.

J is TRBJ1-3 and V is TRBV11-2, with D uncertain. The germline gives CDR1 SGHAT, CDR2 FQNNGV. Trimming removed 0 bases from V and 4 bases from J, with 10 bases in between. The CDR3 runs 15 residues. CDR3 in DNA: TGTGCCAGCAGCTTAGATCTAGAAAGAGGAAACACCATATATTTT. It translates to CASSLDLERGNTIYF.

This clone was observed once. The chain carries TRBV7-2 and TRBJ1-2, with D possibly matching TRBD1 (6 bases). V lost 1 base and J lost 4, with 7 bases in between. This CDR3 region has 13 residues. The V gene's germline CDR1 is SGHTA and CDR2 FQGNSA. The CDR3 sequence: CASSLDRAYGYTF. The CDR3 DNA is TGTGCCAGCAGCTTAGACAGGGCCTATGGCTACACCTTC.

This chain uses TRBV7-8 with TRBJ2-2; 9 bases map to TRBD2. Germline CDR1 reads SGHVS; CDR2 reads FQNEAQ. The CDR3 is made up of 16 amino acids. After removal of 1 base from V and 6 bases from J, the junction contained 6 bases not matched to a gene. In DNA form, the CDR3 reads TGTGCCAGCAGCTTAGTTGGCGGGGGGGCCGCCGGGGAGCTGTTTTTT. This codes for CASSLVGGGAAGELFF.

The rearrangement joins TRBV15 to TRBJ1-2, with 9 bases lining up with TRBD1. Trimming took 8 bases from V and 4 from J; bases not matched to a gene: 5. The CDR3 is 13 residues long. Germline values: CDR1 LNHNV, CDR2 YYDKDF (reference sequence). CDR3 region: CATGTGNLYGYTF. The CDR3 bases are TGTGCCACCGGGACAGGGAACCTCTATGGCTACACCTTC.

This chain uses TRBV9 with TRBJ1-3, with 9 bases lining up with TRBD1. The V gene end was trimmed by 0 bases and the J gene end by 5 bases; junction bases not matched to a gene: 3. CDR1 and CDR2 from the germline V gene are SGDLS and YYNGEE. The CDR3 has 15 residues. The CDR3 loop reads CASSVGGQGRNTIYF. CDR3 in DNA: TGTGCCAGCAGCGTAGGGGGACAGGGAAGAAACACCATATATTTT.

J is TRBJ1-1 and V is TRBV6-5, with 8 bases matching TRBD1. With 5 bases clipped from V and 9 bases from J, the junction kept 8 bases outside the gene matches. The length of the CDR3 is 13 residues. The germline gives CDR1 MNHEY, CDR2 SVGAGI. CDR3 sequence reads: CASSALTGAQAFF. The CDR3 nucleotides read TGTGCCAGCAGTGCCTTGACAGGGGCGCAAGCTTTCTTT.

V and J are TRBV4-1 and TRBJ2-3, with TRBD2 matching 7 bases. The junction had 8 bases not matched to a gene; V was cut back by 1 base and J by 4 bases. This CDR3 region has 16 residues. Germline values: CDR1 MGHRA, CDR2 YSYEKL. The CDR3 coding sequence is TGCGCCAGCAGCCAAGTCGGGGCGGGGAGGGCAGATACGCAGTATTTT. Its protein is CASSQVGAGRADTQYF.

V and J are TRBV6-6 and TRBJ2-7; TRBD1 might be the D (6 bases). This CDR3 region has 12 residues. Germline V gene data show CDR1 as MNHNY and CDR2 as SVGAGI (reference sequence). V lost 5 bases to trimming and J lost 11 bases, with 16 bases between them. Here the CDR3 reads CASSVAGTKKYF. The CDR3 coding sequence is TGTGCCAGCAGTGTCGCTGGGACAAAGAAGTACTTC.

The V call is TRBV6-1, the J call TRBJ2-1, with D possibly matching TRBD2 (5 bases). The CDR3 runs to 15 residues. Per the germline V gene, CDR1 is MNHNS and CDR2 is SASEGT. Trimming removed 3 bases at V and 4 bases at J, with 13 bases between. The CDR3 reads CASSEIYGGYNEQFF. CDR3 in DNA: TGTGCCAGCAGTGAGATCTATGGAGGTTACAATGAGCAGTTCTTC.

The chain recombines TRBV15 with TRBJ2-7; 12 bases align to TRBD2. V lost 5 bases and J lost 4; bases outside the gene matches: 6. This CDR3 comprises 15 residues. CDR1 and CDR2 from the germline V gene are LNHNV and YYDKDF (reference sequence). The CDR3, as DNA: TGTGCCACCAGCGCTCGGACTAGCGGGAAATACGAGCAGTACTTC. This codes for CATSARTSGKYEQYF.

In its sample, this clone ranks as medium-sized. The chain combines TRBV5-1 with TRBJ2-2; D is undetermined. CDR1 SGHRS and CDR2 YFSETQ come from the germline V gene. The CDR3 contains 14 residues. V lost 5 bases and J lost 1, with 9 bases in between. This chain's CDR3 is CASSPDQNTGELFF. The CDR3 coding sequence is TGCGCCAGCAGTCCTGACCAGAACACCGGGGAGCTGTTTTTT. Drawing the rest from reference TRBV5-1 and TRBJ2-2, the complete variable domain is KAGVTQTPRYLIKTRGQQVTLSCSPISGHRSVSWYQQTPGQGLQFLFEYFSETQRNKGNFPGRFSGRQFSNSRSEMNVSTLELGDSALYLCASSPDQNTGELFFGEGSRLTVL.

The chain combines TRBV28 with TRBJ2-5; D gene ambiguous. CDR3 length: 14 residues. V was trimmed by 10 bases and J by 0 bases, leaving 15 bases between them. CDR1 MDHEN and CDR2 SYDVKM come from the germline V gene. For the CDR3, the DNA is TGTGCCACCGCTAATCCTAGGGACCAAGAGACCCAGTACTTC. Amino acid sequence: CATANPRDQETQYF. Variable domain in full (rest from reference TRBV28 and TRBJ2-5): DVKVTQSSRYLVKRTGEKVFLECVQDMDHENMFWYRQDPGLGLRLIYFSYDVKMKEKGDIPEGYSVSREKKERFSLILESASTNQTSMYLCATANPRDQETQYFGPGTRLLVL.

The CDR3 sequence: CASSQGVMGSYEQYF. The CDR3 region has the DNA TGTGCCAGCAGCCAAGGGGTTATGGGATCCTACGAGCAGTACTTC. This chain links TRBV4-2 with TRBJ2-7; D is unclear. The CDR3 has 15 amino acids. Germline CDR1 LGHNA, CDR2 YNFKEQ. V was pared by 1 base and J by 1 base, with 11 bases between.

V usage is TRBV15 and J usage is TRBJ2-3; D call uncertain. Germline V gives CDR1 LNHNV, CDR2 YYDKDF (reference sequence). There are 16 residues in the CDR3. Trimming shortened V by 0 bases and J by 7 bases, and 17 bases separated the two germline ends. DNA of the CDR3: TGTGCCACCAGCAGAGATCACGGGCTAGTTAGACATACGCAGTATTTT. Translating gives CATSRDHGLVRHTQYF.

The rearrangement links TRBV11-3 to TRBJ1-1; weak D call: TRBD1 (6 bases). Germline CDR1 reads SGHNT; CDR2 reads YENEEA. V was clipped by 5 bases and J by 1 base, with 8 bases between them. The CDR3 consists of 13 residues. This chain's CDR3 is CASSLQGNTEAFF. The CDR3 coding sequence is TGTGCCAGCAGCCTACAGGGGAACACTGAAGCTTTCTTT.